The next 24 T cell receptor beta chains were all read from a single sample in a study of T-cell reconstitution after alpha-beta-depleted transplantation in children. Preparation of the TCRbeta library involved a method that used unique molecular identifiers. TCRdb re-analysed the PCR reads in MiXCR, keeping a single row per CDR3 protein. The sample includes fewer than 1 million distinct CDR3 sequences, 15% to 20% of them seen just once. The sequenced sample was PBMCs, mostly from graft donor cells, obtained 360 days after TCRalphabeta/CD19-depleted stem cell transplant. The origin of the receptors is a male patient under 18 who had a stem cell transplant for acute lymphoblastic leukemia, so the T cells may come from the graft donor.

This clonotype was seen a few times. The gene calls are TRBV29-1 and TRBJ2-2, with a tentative D call TRBD2 (5 bases). V lost 5 bases to trimming and J lost 6 bases, with 13 bases between them. The V gene's germline CDR1 is SQVTM and CDR2 ANQGSEA. This CDR3 has 13 residues. The CDR3 DNA follows: TGCAGCGTTAAGCGAGGGCTGTCCGGGGAGCTGTTTTTT. Translation: CSVKRGLSGELFF.

The rearrangement links TRBV6-6 to TRBJ2-7; tentatively, D is TRBD2 (6 bases). Trimming left V 10 bases short and J 2 bases short, with 15 bases between. Germline lookup yields CDR1 MNHNY and CDR2 SVGAGI (reference sequence). This CDR3 comprises 13 residues. The CDR3, as DNA: TGTGCCACGACTGGACTATCTCCCTACGAGCAGTACTTC. Amino acid sequence: CATTGLSPYEQYF.

This clonotype was recorded a few times. The chain recombines TRBV20-1 with TRBJ2-7; TRBD2 agrees at 8 bases. CDR3 length equals 17 residues. The V and J ends lost 5 bases and 0 bases, in that order; junction bases with no gene match: 15. Germline assignment: CDR1 DFQATT and CDR2 SNEGSKA (reference sequence). This CDR3 is CSAANLERLAFSYEQYF. CDR3 bases: TGCAGTGCTGCTAACCTTGAACGACTAGCGTTCTCCTACGAGCAGTACTTC.

CDR3 bases: TGTGCCAGCAGCTTGGGCGCAAGCTCTGGGGCCAACGTCCTGACTTTC. This translates into CASSLGASSGANVLTF. The chain has TRBV5-8 and TRBJ2-6; no reliable D call. CDR1 is SGHTS, CDR2 YDEGEE, per germline. The CDR3 has 16 amino acids. V lost 0 bases and J 0 bases, leaving 7 bases between the germline ends.

The V and J genes are TRBV5-1 and TRBJ1-2; 9 nucleotides align to TRBD1. This CDR3 has 15 amino acids. Germline V lookup: CDR1 SGHRS, CDR2 YFSETQ. The ends lost 4 bases at V and 8 bases at J; junction bases unmatched: 12. The CDR3 loop is CASSQTGGAIGGYTF. The CDR3 region has the DNA TGCGCCAGCAGCCAAACAGGGGGCGCGATAGGGGGCTACACCTTC. The full variable domain, completed using reference TRBV5-1 and TRBJ1-2, is KAGVTQTPRYLIKTRGQQVTLSCSPISGHRSVSWYQQTPGQGLQFLFEYFSETQRNKGNFPGRFSGRQFSNSRSEMNVSTLELGDSALYLCASSQTGGAIGGYTFGSGTRLTVV.

V usage is TRBV5-5 and J usage is TRBJ1-1, with D tentatively TRBD1 (6 bases). V was pared by 0 bases and J by 0 bases, with 15 bases between. The CDR3 runs 17 residues. Germline CDR1 SGHKS, CDR2 YYEKEE (reference sequence). CDR3 in amino acids: CASSLAQGRPMNTEAFF. DNA for the CDR3: TGTGCCAGCAGCTTGGCCCAGGGGCGGCCGATGAACACTGAAGCTTTCTTT.

V gene TRBV3-1 combines with J gene TRBJ2-7; 7 bases fit TRBD2. The CDR3 sequence is 15 residues long. With 3 bases clipped from V and 6 bases from J, the junction kept 11 bases outside the gene matches. The V gene's germline CDR1 is LGHDT and CDR2 YNNKEL (reference sequence). The CDR3 nucleotides are TGTGCCAGCAGCCATTTCGGCGGGAGATTGGGCGAGCAGTACTTC. Its protein product is CASSHFGGRLGEQYF.

This clonotype has a handful of counts. The rearrangement uses TRBV6-1 and TRBJ2-7; 7 nucleotides line up with TRBD2. Germline-derived CDR1 and CDR2 are MNHNS and SASEGT. Losses at the gene ends were 2 bases for V and 2 bases for J; bases not matched to a gene: 9. The CDR3 has 16 residues. The CDR3 reads CASSESFTSATYEQYF. Here the CDR3 DNA reads TGTGCCAGCAGTGAAAGTTTTACTAGCGCGACCTACGAGCAGTACTTC.

The chain carries TRBV10-3 and TRBJ1-1, with D tentatively TRBD1 (6 bases). This CDR3 has 15 residues. V was clipped by 5 bases and J by 1 base, with 14 bases between them. The germline V gene encodes CDR1 ENHRY and CDR2 SYGVKD. For the CDR3, the DNA is TGTGCCATCAGTCAGAAAGCGGGACAGAACACTGAAGCTTTCTTT. It encodes CAISQKAGQNTEAFF.

This rearrangement joins TRBV10-3 to TRBJ2-1; the match to TRBD1 covers 7 bases. This CDR3 is built from 15 residues. V lost 7 bases, J lost 7 bases, and 13 bases stayed unmatched. CDR1 ENHRY and CDR2 SYGVKD come from the germline V gene. CDR3 amino acids: CAITPDRTWENEQFF. CDR3 bases: TGTGCCATCACTCCGGACAGGACCTGGGAGAATGAGCAGTTCTTC.

There are a few counts of this clonotype. This rearrangement joins TRBV7-6 to TRBJ2-1; the match to TRBD2 covers 8 bases. Germline CDR1 and CDR2: SGHVS and FNYEAQ. There are 16 residues in the CDR3. V dropped 4 bases and J dropped 2; count of bases not matched to a gene: 7. CDR3 loop: CASSSLSGRAYNEQFF. The CDR3 nucleotides are TGTGCCAGCAGCTCATTATCCGGGAGGGCCTACAATGAGCAGTTCTTC. Together with reference TRBV7-6 and TRBJ2-1, the CDR3 gives the full variable domain: GAGVSQSPRYKVTKRGQDVALRCDPISGHVSLYWYRQALGQGPEFLTYFNYEAQQDKSGLPNDRFSAERPEGSISTLTIQRTEQRDSAMYRCASSSLSGRAYNEQFFGPGTRLTVL.

The chain is built from TRBV20-1 and TRBJ2-3, with D perhaps TRBD1 (6 bases). Germline V lookup: CDR1 DFQATT, CDR2 SNEGSKA (reference sequence). The CDR3 runs to 16 residues. Trimming pared 0 bases from V and 1 base from J, leaving 14 bases between. The CDR3 coding sequence is TGCAGTGCTAGAGACCAGGGGCGAGTCCGCACAGATACGCAGTATTTT. Its protein product is CSARDQGRVRTDTQYF.

The V gene is TRBV5-1, the J gene TRBJ2-1; 13 bases align to TRBD2. Losses at the gene ends were 2 bases for V and 10 bases for J; bases not matched to a gene: 6. Germline CDR1 and CDR2: SGHRS and YFSETQ. The CDR3 sequence is 15 residues long. The CDR3 spells CASSFLGLAGDEQFF. The CDR3 coding sequence is TGCGCCAGCAGCTTTCTCGGACTAGCGGGAGACGAGCAGTTCTTC.

This clonotype showed up many times. The genes are TRBV7-8 and TRBJ2-2, with a weak D call TRBD1 (6 bases). Trimming pared 3 bases from V and 7 bases from J, leaving 12 bases between. The CDR3 runs to 14 residues. Germline V CDR1 and CDR2: SGHVS, FQNEAQ. The CDR3 protein is CASSFWGPGGELFF. The CDR3 nucleotides are TGTGCCAGCAGCTTTTGGGGGCCGGGCGGGGAGCTGTTTTTT.

This clonotype was recorded many times. The chain employs TRBV5-1 and TRBJ2-3, with 7 bases that match TRBD2. Trimming at V came to 1 base and at J to 0 bases, leaving 5 bases not matched to a gene. Per germline, CDR1 SGHRS and CDR2 YFSETQ. The CDR3 is 16 amino acids. CDR3 in DNA: TGCGCCAGCAGCTTGCGGGGACTACCCAGCACAGATACGCAGTATTTT. This encodes CASSLRGLPSTDTQYF. The whole variable domain, filled in from reference TRBV5-1 and TRBJ2-3, reads KAGVTQTPRYLIKTRGQQVTLSCSPISGHRSVSWYQQTPGQGLQFLFEYFSETQRNKGNFPGRFSGRQFSNSRSEMNVSTLELGDSALYLCASSLRGLPSTDTQYFGPGTRLTVL.

This clonotype occurred many times. The rearrangement links TRBV12-3 or TRBV12-4 to TRBJ2-2, with TRBD1 identical over 7 bases. Trimming took 4 bases from V and 5 from J; bases not matched to a gene: 7. The CDR3 totals 15 residues. CDR3 nucleotide sequence: TGTGCCAGCAGTTCAAACAACAGGGGTACCGGGGAGCTGTTTTTT. Encoded protein: CASSSNNRGTGELFF.

This chain uses TRBV21-1 with TRBJ2-2; the listed D gene, TRBD1, was not tested against the DNA. TRBV21-1 counts as a pseudogene. The CDR3 runs 18 residues. The CDR3 here is CASSNGLGQLFNTGELFF. The CDR3 DNA reads TGTGCCAGCAGCAACGGCCTCGGACAGTTATTTAACACCGGGGAGCTGTTTTTT.

This clonotype was counted between two and nine times. The rearrangement uses TRBV10-1 and TRBJ2-1; TRBD2 agrees at 10 bases. CDR3 length equals 18 residues. Germline V gene lookup returns CDR1 WNHNN and CDR2 SYGVQD (reference sequence). Trimming took 6 bases from V and 0 from J; bases not matched to a gene: 11. The CDR3 loop is CASSEGLATLPSYNEQFF. CDR3 nucleotides: TGCGCCAGCAGCGAGGGACTAGCGACCCTCCCCTCCTACAATGAGCAGTTCTTC.

This clonotype was recorded a few times. CDR3 sequence (DNA): TGTGCCAGCAGCTGGCCTACCGGGGAGCTGTTTTTT. Protein sequence: CASSWPTGELFF. V is TRBV7-9 and J is TRBJ2-2; D is uncertain. In germline, CDR1 is SEHNR, CDR2 FQNEAQ (reference sequence). This CDR3 region has 12 residues. Trimming removed 4 bases at V and 5 bases at J, with 5 bases between.

This clonotype has ten or more counts. V usage is TRBV20-1 and J usage is TRBJ2-7; perhaps TRBD2 as D (7 bases). The CDR3 runs to 15 residues. CDR1 DFQATT and CDR2 SNEGSKA come from the germline V gene (reference sequence). V was shortened by 0 bases and J by 2 bases, with 14 bases between the two germline ends. The CDR3 DNA follows: TGCAGTGCTAGAGATGTAGGGGGGGCAACCTACGAGCAGTACTTC. It yields the protein CSARDVGGATYEQYF.

This clonotype was seen at least ten times. This chain connects TRBV15 to TRBJ2-6; 10 nucleotides agree with TRBD1. The CDR3 is 20 amino acids. Trimming at V came to 5 bases and at J to 0 bases, leaving 13 bases not matched to a gene. Germline V gene sequence: CDR1 LNHNV, CDR2 YYDKDF (reference sequence). The CDR3 reads CATSEGTGVSLASGANVLTF. The CDR3 coding sequence is TGTGCCACCAGCGAAGGGACAGGGGTTAGTTTAGCCTCTGGGGCCAACGTCCTGACTTTC.

The V and J genes are TRBV27 and TRBJ2-7, with D perhaps matching TRBD1 (5 bases). This CDR3 is 16 amino acids long. The germline V gene encodes CDR1 MNHEY and CDR2 SMNVEV (reference sequence). V lost 0 bases and J 0 bases, leaving 12 bases between the germline ends. CDR3 sequence (DNA): TGTGCCAGCAGTTTATCCCAGGGCGCACCCTCCTACGAGCAGTACTTC. It yields the protein CASSLSQGAPSYEQYF.

Many counts were recorded for this clonotype. The genes are TRBV5-1 and TRBJ2-1; a weak D match, TRBD2 (5 bases). Trimming removed 7 bases from V and 2 bases from J, with 16 bases in between. The germline V gene encodes CDR1 SGHRS and CDR2 YFSETQ. The CDR3 is 15 amino acids. This CDR3 reads CASLGPLGAYNEQFF. Written as DNA, the CDR3 is TGCGCCAGCCTCGGGCCATTGGGAGCCTACAATGAGCAGTTCTTC. The complete variable domain, with remaining parts taken from reference TRBV5-1 and TRBJ2-1, reads KAGVTQTPRYLIKTRGQQVTLSCSPISGHRSVSWYQQTPGQGLQFLFEYFSETQRNKGNFPGRFSGRQFSNSRSEMNVSTLELGDSALYLCASLGPLGAYNEQFFGPGTRLTVL.

A few counts support this clonotype. The CDR3 loop is CASSFRENFGDTIYF. CDR3 DNA sequence: TGTGCCAGCAGTTTCAGAGAGAATTTCGGAGACACCATATATTTT. The V gene is TRBV12-3 or TRBV12-4, the J gene TRBJ1-3; D gene uncertain. V was pared by 3 bases and J by 8 bases, with 17 bases between. CDR3 length: 15 amino acids.